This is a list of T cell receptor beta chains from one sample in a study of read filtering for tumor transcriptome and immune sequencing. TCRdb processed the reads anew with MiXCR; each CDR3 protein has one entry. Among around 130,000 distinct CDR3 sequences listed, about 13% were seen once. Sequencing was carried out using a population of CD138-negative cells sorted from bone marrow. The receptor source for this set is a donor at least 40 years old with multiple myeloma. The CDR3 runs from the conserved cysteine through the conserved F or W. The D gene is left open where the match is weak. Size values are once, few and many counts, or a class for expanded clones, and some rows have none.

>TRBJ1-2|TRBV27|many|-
TGTGCCAGCAGTCCCGACGAGGGATTCGGCTACACCTTC
CASSPDEGFGYTF
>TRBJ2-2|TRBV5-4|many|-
TGTGCCAGCAGCTTCACTTTGGGGGCCATTGAGTCCGGGGAGCTGTTTTTT
CASSFTLGAIESGELFF
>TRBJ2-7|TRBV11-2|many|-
TGTGCCAGCAGCTCGTATGATGGGTACGAGCAGTACTTC
CASSSYDGYEQYF
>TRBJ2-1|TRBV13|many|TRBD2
TGTGCCAGCAGCTCAACTACTAGCGGGAGGGCACATGAGCAGTTCTTC
CASSSTTSGRAHEQFF
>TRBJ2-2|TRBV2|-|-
TGTGCCAGCAGTGGTCCGAGCGCCAACACCGGGGAGCTGTTTTTT
CASSGPSANTGELFF
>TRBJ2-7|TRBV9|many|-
TGTGCCAGCAGCCCAGGGGACGCCTACGAGCAGTACTTC
CASSPGDAYEQYF
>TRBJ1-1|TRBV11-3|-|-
TGTGCCAGCGCAACAAAGGTGAACACTGAAGCTTTCTTT
CASATKVNTEAFF
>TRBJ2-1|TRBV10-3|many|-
TGTGCCATCAGTCTCACAGGGATCGATGAGCAGTTCTTC
CAISLTGIDEQFF
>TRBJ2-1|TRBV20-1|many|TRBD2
TGCAGTGCAAGCGGGACTGAGCAGTTCTTC
CSASGTEQFF
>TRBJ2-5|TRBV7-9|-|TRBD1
TGTGCCAGCAGCTTCCCCGGGACAGGGTTGACAGAGACCCAGTACTTC
CASSFPGTGLTETQYF
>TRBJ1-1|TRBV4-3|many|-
TGCGCCAGCAGCAAAGGCGGACAGTTTATCACTGAAGCTTTCTTT
CASSKGGQFITEAFF
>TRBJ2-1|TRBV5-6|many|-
TGTGCCAGCAGCATACTCTCTCGCAATGAGCAGTTCTTC
CASSILSRNEQFF
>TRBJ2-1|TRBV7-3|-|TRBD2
TGTGCCGGCAGCTTAATGAAGGTAGCGGGTAGCTCCTACGATGAGCAGTTCTTC
CAGSLMKVAGSSYDEQFF
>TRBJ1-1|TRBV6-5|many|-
TGTGCCAGCAGTCCGCTACGAGGGGTTAACTCTGAAGCTTTCTTT
CASSPLRGVNSEAFF
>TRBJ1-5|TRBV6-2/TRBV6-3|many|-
TGTGCCAGCAGTTACAAGGGATATCAGCCCCAGCATTTT
CASSYKGYQPQHF
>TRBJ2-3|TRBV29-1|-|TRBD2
TGCAGCGTTGGGCGCGTTAGCGGGAGCACAGATACGCAGTATTTT
CSVGRVSGSTDTQYF
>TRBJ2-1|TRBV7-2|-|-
TGTGCCAGCAGCTTAGCCCCCGGACGAGGGGGGGGCAATGGGCAGTTCTTC
CASSLAPGRGGGNGQFF
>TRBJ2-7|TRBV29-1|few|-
TGCAGCGTTGAAGCGGCCGGGCGCCCCTACGAGCAGTACTTC
CSVEAAGRPYEQYF
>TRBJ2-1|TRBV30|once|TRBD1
TGTGCCTGGGGGACAGTTAACAAGGAGCAGTTCTTC
CAWGTVNKEQFF
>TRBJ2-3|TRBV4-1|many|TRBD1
TGCGCCAGCAGCCAAGTTGGGGACAGGGTAGGAAGCGATACGCAGTATTTT
CASSQVGDRVGSDTQYF
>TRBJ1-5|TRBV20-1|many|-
TGCAGTGCTAGAGTAGGGTGGGATCAGCCCCAGCATTTT
CSARVGWDQPQHF
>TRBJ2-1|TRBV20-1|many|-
TGCAGTGCGCCCTCTCTTTTAGGAGGCTCCTACAATGAGCAGTTCTTC
CSAPSLLGGSYNEQFF
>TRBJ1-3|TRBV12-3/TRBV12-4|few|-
TGTGCCAGCAGTTTAAGCCCGGCAGCTGGAAACACCATATATTTT
CASSLSPAAGNTIYF
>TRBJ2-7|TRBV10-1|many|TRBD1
TGCGCCAGCAGTGAGTCGATAACAGGGGGCGAGCAGTACTTC
CASSESITGGEQYF
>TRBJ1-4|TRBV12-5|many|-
TGTGCTAGTGGTTTGGTACTCAGGGAGAATGAAAAACTGTTTTTT
CASGLVLRENEKLFF
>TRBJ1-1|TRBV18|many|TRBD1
TGTGCCAGCTCACCCCCTGGGACAGGGAACACTGAAGCTTTCTTT
CASSPPGTGNTEAFF
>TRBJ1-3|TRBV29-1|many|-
TGCAGCGCCGGGACACCTGGAAACACCATATATTTT
CSAGTPGNTIYF
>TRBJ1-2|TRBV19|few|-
TGTGCCAGTACCCCAGGACAGCCCGGAGGCTATGGCTACACCTTC
CASTPGQPGGYGYTF
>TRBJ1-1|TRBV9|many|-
TGTGCCAGCAGCAACCACCGGCACACAGGGTCTGTTGAAGCTTTCTTT
CASSNHRHTGSVEAFF
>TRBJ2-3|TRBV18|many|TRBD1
TGTGCCAGCTCAGCGGACAGGGGTGGCACAGATACGCAGTATTTT
CASSADRGGTDTQYF
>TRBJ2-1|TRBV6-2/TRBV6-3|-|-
TGTGCCAGCAGTTCGTGGGGCAGGGAATCTTTCTTC
CASSSWGRESFF
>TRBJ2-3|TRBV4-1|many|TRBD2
TGCGCCAGCAGCCAAGCCTCTAGCGGGAGTGGGGCAGATACGCAGTATTTT
CASSQASSGSGADTQYF
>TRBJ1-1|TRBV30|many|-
TGTGCCTGGAGTACAGCGGGAGGCACTGAAGCTTTCTTT
CAWSTAGGTEAFF
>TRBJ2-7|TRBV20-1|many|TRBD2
TGCAGTGCCCCCCGCGCTAGCGGGAGTTACGAGCAGTACTTC
CSAPRASGSYEQYF
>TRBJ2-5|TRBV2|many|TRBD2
TGTGCCAGCAGTGAAGCGCTTCGCGGGAGTGATGAGACCCAGTACTTC
CASSEALRGSDETQYF
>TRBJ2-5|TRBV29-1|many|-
TGCAGCACCCACGGGGACGAAGAGACCCAGTACTTC
CSTHGDEETQYF
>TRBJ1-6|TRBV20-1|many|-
TGCAGTGCTAGGGAAGGGGGGGAGAGTTCACCCCTCCACTTT
CSAREGGESSPLHF
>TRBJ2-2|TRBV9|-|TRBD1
TGTGCCAGCAGCTTCGGGCAGGGGGCGGCCGGGGAGCTGTTTTTT
CASSFGQGAAGELFF
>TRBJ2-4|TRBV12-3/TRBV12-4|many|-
TGTGCCAGCAGTTCCGTTCGCCCAAACTCTGTGGGCACCAAAAACATTCAGTACTTC
CASSSVRPNSVGTKNIQYF
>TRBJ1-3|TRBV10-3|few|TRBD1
TGTGCCACACGGACAGGGAACTCTGGAAACACCATATATTTT
CATRTGNSGNTIYF
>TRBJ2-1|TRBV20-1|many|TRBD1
TGCAGTGCTAAGATTCCACCGGGACAGGGCCTACATGAGCAGTTCTTC
CSAKIPPGQGLHEQFF
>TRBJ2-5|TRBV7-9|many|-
TGTGCCAGCAGCTTACCCGAAGAGACCCAGTACTTC
CASSLPEETQYF
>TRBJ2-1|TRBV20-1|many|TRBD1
TGCAGTGCTGATTGGACAGGGGTCTACAATGAGCAGTTCTTC
CSADWTGVYNEQFF
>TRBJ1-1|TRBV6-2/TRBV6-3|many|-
TGTGCCAGCAGCACCCTCTCCCGGGGGAACCTGAACACTGAAGCTTTCTTT
CASSTLSRGNLNTEAFF
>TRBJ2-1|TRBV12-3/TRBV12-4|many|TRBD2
TGTGCCAGCAGTTCACGGGTTAGCGGGATCTCCTACAATGAGCAGTTCTTC
CASSSRVSGISYNEQFF
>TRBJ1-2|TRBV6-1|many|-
TGTGCCAGCAGGATACCCTCCGGGGGCAACTATGGCTACACCTTC
CASRIPSGGNYGYTF
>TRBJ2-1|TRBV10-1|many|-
TGCGCCAGCAGTGAGTTTGGGGTACCCTACAATGAGCAGTTCTTC
CASSEFGVPYNEQFF
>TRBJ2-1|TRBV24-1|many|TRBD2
TGTGCCACCAGTGATTCGATAAGGGCGGGAGAGGCCTACAATGAGCAGTTCTTC
CATSDSIRAGEAYNEQFF